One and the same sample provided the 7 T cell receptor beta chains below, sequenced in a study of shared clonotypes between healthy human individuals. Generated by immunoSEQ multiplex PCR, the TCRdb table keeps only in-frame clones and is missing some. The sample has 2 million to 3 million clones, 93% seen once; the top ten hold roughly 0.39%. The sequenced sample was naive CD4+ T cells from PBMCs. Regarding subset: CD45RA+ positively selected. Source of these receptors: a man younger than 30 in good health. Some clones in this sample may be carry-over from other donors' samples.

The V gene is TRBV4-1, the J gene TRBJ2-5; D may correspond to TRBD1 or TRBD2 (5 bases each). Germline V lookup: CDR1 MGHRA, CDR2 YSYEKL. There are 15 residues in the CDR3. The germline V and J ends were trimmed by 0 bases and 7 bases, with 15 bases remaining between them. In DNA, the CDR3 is TGCGCCAGCAGCCAAGATGGGGCGGGTTTCCGGACCCAGTACTTC. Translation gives CASSQDGAGFRTQYF.

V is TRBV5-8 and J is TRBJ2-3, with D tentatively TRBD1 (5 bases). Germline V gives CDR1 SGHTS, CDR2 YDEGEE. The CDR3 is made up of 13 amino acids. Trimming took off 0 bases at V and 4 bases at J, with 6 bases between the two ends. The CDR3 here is CASSLDRPDTQYF. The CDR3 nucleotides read TGTGCCAGCAGCTTGGACAGGCCAGATACGCAGTATTTT.

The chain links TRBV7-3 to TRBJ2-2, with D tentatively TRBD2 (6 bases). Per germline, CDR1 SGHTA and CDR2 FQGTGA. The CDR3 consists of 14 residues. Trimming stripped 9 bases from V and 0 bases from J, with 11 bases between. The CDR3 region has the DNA TGTGCCAGTTCGGGGGACGCGAACACCGGGGAGCTGTTTTTT. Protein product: CASSGDANTGELFF.

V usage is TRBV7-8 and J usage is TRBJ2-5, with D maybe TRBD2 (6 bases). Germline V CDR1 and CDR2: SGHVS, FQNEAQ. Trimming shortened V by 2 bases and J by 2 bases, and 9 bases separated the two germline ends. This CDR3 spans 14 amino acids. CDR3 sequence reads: CASSLRRVQETQYF. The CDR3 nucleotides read TGTGCCAGCAGCTTACGGAGGGTACAAGAGACCCAGTACTTC.

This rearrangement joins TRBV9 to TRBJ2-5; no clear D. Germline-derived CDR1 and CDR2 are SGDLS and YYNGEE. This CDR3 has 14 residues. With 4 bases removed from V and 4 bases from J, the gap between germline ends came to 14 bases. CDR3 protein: CASSPTSRGETQYF. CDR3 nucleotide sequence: TGTGCCAGCAGCCCGACCTCCCGAGGAGAGACCCAGTACTTC.

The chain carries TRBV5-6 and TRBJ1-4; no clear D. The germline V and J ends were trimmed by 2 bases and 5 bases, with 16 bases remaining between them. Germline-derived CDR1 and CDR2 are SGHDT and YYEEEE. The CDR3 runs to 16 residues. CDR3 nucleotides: TGTGCCAGCAGCTTACGGACTGGCAGGCGAAATGAAAAACTGTTTTTT. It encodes CASSLRTGRRNEKLFF.

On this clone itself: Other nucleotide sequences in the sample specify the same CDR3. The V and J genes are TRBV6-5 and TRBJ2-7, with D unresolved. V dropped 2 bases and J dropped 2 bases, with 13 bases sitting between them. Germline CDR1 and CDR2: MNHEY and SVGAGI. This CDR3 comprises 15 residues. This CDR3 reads CASSYSSGWAYEQYF. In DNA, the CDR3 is TGTGCCAGCAGTTACAGTTCCGGGTGGGCCTACGAGCAGTACTTC.